The 20 T cell receptor beta chains listed next were all sequenced from one sample in a study of T cell responses to AZD1222 COVID-19 vaccine. Clones were sequenced by immunoSEQ multiplex PCR, and TCRdb holds only the in-frame ones, with some missing. The repertoire holds around 100,000 clones, with about 86% as singletons. The input for sequencing was peripheral blood, taken on day 0 of AZD1222 vaccination. The receptor source for this set is an adult in good health.

The rearrangement uses TRBV6-5 and TRBJ1-2; TRBD1 is a possible D gene (6 bases). Between the trimmed V and J ends, which lost 8 bases and 4 bases, there was a span of 14 bases. The germline V gene encodes CDR1 MNHEY and CDR2 SVGAGI. The CDR3 totals 13 residues. The CDR3 DNA reads TGTGCCAGCTGGCGGGGGCTGGGCTATGGCTACACCTTC. Residues: CASWRGLGYGYTF.

The chain is built from TRBV28 and TRBJ2-7; 8 nucleotides line up with TRBD2. The length of the CDR3 is 13 residues. Losses at the gene ends were 11 bases for V and 7 bases for J; bases not matched to a gene: 13. The germline V gene has CDR1 MDHEN and CDR2 SYDVKM. The CDR3, as DNA: TGTGCCTGTACACTAGCGGCACGGGAAGAGCAGTACTTC. Encoded protein: CACTLAAREEQYF.

The chain links TRBV6-6 to TRBJ1-1, with D maybe TRBD1 (6 bases). CDR1 and CDR2 (germline): MNHNY, SVGAGI (reference sequence). The CDR3 covers 14 residues. Trimming shortened V by 4 bases and J by 1 base, and 10 bases separated the two germline ends. Here the CDR3 DNA reads TGTGCCAGCAGTTCGCCCAGGGGGAACACTGAAGCTTTCTTT. It translates to CASSSPRGNTEAFF.

The chain links TRBV5-1 to TRBJ2-3, with 7 bases fitting TRBD1. The germline gives CDR1 SGHRS, CDR2 YFSETQ. With V trimmed by 5 bases and J by 5 bases, 5 bases remained unmatched. The CDR3 is made up of 13 amino acids. As DNA, the CDR3 is TGCGCCAGCAGTCCCAGACAGGGAGATACGCAGTATTTT. Its protein product is CASSPRQGDTQYF.

This clone was observed a handful of times. V usage is TRBV13 and J usage is TRBJ1-4; tentative D call: TRBD1 (6 bases). CDR3 length equals 14 residues. Trimming shortened V by 0 bases and J by 7 bases, and 9 bases separated the two germline ends. From germline, CDR1 is PRHDT and CDR2 FYEKMQ (reference sequence). The chain's CDR3 is CASSLGQGTEKLFF. The CDR3 coding sequence is TGTGCCAGCAGCTTAGGACAGGGCACTGAAAAACTGTTTTTT.

The chain employs TRBV30 and TRBJ2-3; 8 bases agree with TRBD2. The CDR3 runs to 14 residues. Germline CDR1 reads GTSNPN; CDR2 reads SVGIG (reference sequence). V was clipped by 8 bases and J by 0 bases; unmatched bases: 7. CDR3 in DNA: TGTGCCGCGGGTAGCGGGGTTAGCACAGATACGCAGTATTTT. It translates to CAAGSGVSTDTQYF. Complete variable domain (other parts from reference TRBV30 and TRBJ2-3): SQTIHQWPATLVQPVGSPLSLECTVEGTSNPNLYWYRQAAGRGLQLLFYSVGIGQISSEVPQNLSASRPQDRQFILSSKKLLLSDSGFYLCAAGSGVSTDTQYFGPGTRLTVL.

V and J are TRBV18 and TRBJ1-5; D might be TRBD1 (6 bases). V was clipped by 6 bases and J by 3 bases, with 12 bases between them. There are 14 residues in the CDR3. The germline V gene has CDR1 KGHSH and CDR2 LQKENI. CDR3 coding DNA: TGTGCCAGCTCCGAACAGGGAAACAATCAGCCCCAGCATTTT. Translated, it gives CASSEQGNNQPQHF.

The chain links TRBV2 to TRBJ1-6; 8 nucleotides agree with TRBD1. The germline gives CDR1 SNHLY, CDR2 FYNNEI. With 7 bases clipped from V and 6 bases from J, the junction kept 2 bases outside the gene matches. The CDR3 totals 13 residues. DNA for the CDR3: TGTGCCAGCATGGACAGGGTTAATTCACCCCTCCACTTT. It is translated as CASMDRVNSPLHF.

This clone was seen once. The chain couples TRBV6-4 to TRBJ1-3; tentatively, D is TRBD1 (6 bases). Germline V gene lookup returns CDR1 MRHNA and CDR2 SNTAGT. The CDR3 is 17 residues long. Trimming removed 4 bases from V and 2 bases from J, with 18 bases in between. The CDR3 DNA reads TGTGCCAGCAGTGGAGATTGGGAACAGGGAACTGGAAACACCATATATTTT. Translated, it gives CASSGDWEQGTGNTIYF.

J is TRBJ2-3 and V is TRBV7-8; D perhaps matches TRBD1 (6 bases). V was cut by 1 base and J by 2 bases, with 7 bases left in between. This CDR3 has 14 amino acids. The germline V gene encodes CDR1 SGHVS and CDR2 FQNEAQ. The CDR3 loop reads CASSLVGATDTQYF. Here the CDR3 DNA reads TGTGCCAGCAGCTTAGTGGGGGCCACAGATACGCAGTATTTT.

The chain combines TRBV9 with TRBJ2-4, with D perhaps TRBD1 or TRBD2 (5 bases each). The length of the CDR3 is 15 residues. V shed 4 bases and J shed 0 bases, with 11 bases lying between them. Germline lookup yields CDR1 SGDLS and CDR2 YYNGEE. CDR3 residues: CASSSGPLAKNIQYF. The CDR3 DNA sequence: TGTGCCAGCAGCTCGGGACCACTAGCCAAAAACATTCAGTACTTC.

The V and J genes are TRBV5-1 and TRBJ1-4, with D possibly being TRBD1 (6 bases). This CDR3 spans 15 amino acids. The V and J ends lost 0 bases and 5 bases respectively, with 11 bases between them. Germline CDR1 and CDR2: SGHRS and YFSETQ. The CDR3 DNA reads TGCGCCAGCAGCTTGGGGGGGCTAGGAAATGAAAAACTGTTTTTT. Protein sequence: CASSLGGLGNEKLFF.

This chain links TRBV10-3 with TRBJ2-7; 8 nucleotides align to TRBD1. V lost 4 bases and J lost 5; bases outside the gene matches: 7. Germline values: CDR1 ENHRY, CDR2 SYGVKD. The CDR3 extends over 14 amino acids. The CDR3 DNA is TGTGCCATCAGTGCCGGACAGGGTCCCAACGAGCAGTACTTC. Amino acid sequence: CAISAGQGPNEQYF.

The rearrangement joins TRBV7-3 to TRBJ1-5; possible D gene TRBD1, 6 bases. CDR1 SGHTA and CDR2 FQGTGA come from the germline V gene. Between the trimmed V and J ends, which lost 5 bases and 6 bases, there was a span of 14 bases. The CDR3 totals 14 residues. The CDR3, as DNA: TGTGCCAGCAGCAACTCAGGGGCGGGTCAGCCCCAGCATTTT. Translation gives CASSNSGAGQPQHF.

The chain links TRBV27 to TRBJ2-3, with 10 bases aligning to TRBD2. The V segment lost 7 bases and the J segment 2 bases; nucleotides outside the gene matches: 3. This CDR3 is built from 14 residues. From germline, CDR1 is MNHEY and CDR2 SMNVEV (reference sequence). The DNA for the CDR3 is TGTGCCAGCAAAGCGGGAGGGATCACAGATACGCAGTATTTT. This encodes CASKAGGITDTQYF.

The chain carries TRBV11-2 and TRBJ1-1; D may be TRBD1 (5 bases). Germline-derived CDR1 and CDR2 are SGHAT and FQNNGV. V dropped 4 bases and J dropped 5 bases, with 20 bases sitting between them. This CDR3 contains 16 residues. The CDR3 loop is CASSSSAGTPFTEAFF. The CDR3 coding sequence is TGTGCCAGCAGCTCCAGTGCAGGGACCCCCTTTACTGAAGCTTTCTTT.

The chain is built from TRBV27 and TRBJ1-1, with 12 nucleotides matching TRBD1. CDR1 and CDR2 (germline): MNHEY, SMNVEV (reference sequence). The CDR3 covers 16 residues. V gave up 5 bases and J gave up 10 bases; unmatched junction bases: 14. In DNA, the CDR3 is TGTGCCAGCAGTCCAGGGACAGGGGGCGTGTGGTTGGGAGCTTTCTTT. Protein sequence: CASSPGTGGVWLGAFF.

This clone occurred once. V and J are TRBV7-9 and TRBJ2-7; tentative D call: TRBD2 (5 bases). V lost 5 bases to trimming and J lost 6 bases, with 14 bases between them. CDR3 size: 13 residues. Germline V gene data show CDR1 as SEHNR and CDR2 as FQNEAQ (reference sequence). CDR3 nucleotide sequence: TGTGCCAGCAGCCCTTGGGAGTCCGGCGAGCAGTACTTC. Translation gives CASSPWESGEQYF.

The chain couples TRBV30 to TRBJ1-2; D call uncertain. This CDR3 comprises 13 residues. V shed 0 bases and J shed 2 bases, with 7 bases lying between them. Germline-derived CDR1 and CDR2 are GTSNPN and SVGIG (reference sequence). The CDR3 spells CAWSVLGNYGYTF. CDR3 DNA sequence: TGTGCCTGGAGTGTACTGGGCAACTATGGCTACACCTTC.

The chain combines TRBV18 with TRBJ2-1; D may correspond to TRBD1 or TRBD2 (5 bases each). There are 13 residues in the CDR3. The germline gives CDR1 KGHSH, CDR2 LQKENI. V dropped 5 bases and J dropped 8 bases, with 13 bases sitting between them. CDR3 in amino acids: CASSSQRDDEQFF. CDR3 bases: TGTGCCAGCTCATCTCAGAGGGACGATGAGCAGTTCTTC.